This TCR beta chain was retrieved from a study of blood T cells in healthy people across ages. Germline V gene lookup returns CDR1 DFQATT and CDR2 SNEGSKA (reference sequence). The CDR3 is made up of 15 amino acids. This clonotype was detected a few times. Sample-barcoded 5' priming and a J-beta primer mix drove a second PCR of roughly 6 to 12 cycles. TCRdb analysed the 5' RACE reads with MiXCR anew, one entry per CDR3 protein. Found here are about 800,000 distinct CDR3 sequences, around 25% of them singletons; the top ten hold approximately 3.7%. These data were likewise used in another study, on T cells of mothers and their children.

This TCR was sampled from a boy younger than 18 in good health. The chain combines TRBV20-1 with TRBJ2-5; D is perhaps TRBD2 (5 bases). The end of the DNA is better explained by TRBJ2-1, so the J call may be wrong. Sequencing was carried out using blood. This CDR3 is CSARDWLALGNEQFF. The CDR3 nucleotides are TGCAGTGCTAGAGATTGGCTAGCCCTAGGGAATGAGCAGTTCTTC.